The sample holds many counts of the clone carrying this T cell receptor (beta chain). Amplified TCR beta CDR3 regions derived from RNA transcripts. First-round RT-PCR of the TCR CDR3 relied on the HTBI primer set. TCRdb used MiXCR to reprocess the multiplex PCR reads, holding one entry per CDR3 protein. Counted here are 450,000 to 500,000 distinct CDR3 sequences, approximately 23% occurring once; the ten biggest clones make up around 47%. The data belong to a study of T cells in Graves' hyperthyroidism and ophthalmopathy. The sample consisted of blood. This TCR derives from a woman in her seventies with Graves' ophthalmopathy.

The CDR3 here is CASSVGQPSPLHF. The CDR3 DNA reads as TGTGCCAGCAGTGTTGGGCAGCCATCACCCCTCCACTTT. This chain connects TRBV2 to TRBJ1-6; no reliable D call. Germline CDR1 is SNHLY and CDR2 is FYNNEI. V was clipped by 4 bases and J by 10 bases, with 11 bases between them. The CDR3 consists of 13 residues.